The 9 T cell receptor beta chains below all came from one sample that was sequenced in a study of blood T cell repertoires in COVID-19. Data came from immunoSEQ multiplex PCR; TCRdb stores just in-frame clones and leaves some out. The profile shows about 51,000 clones, about 82% of them singletons. Sequenced input: peripheral blood. The receptors here all came from a man older than 75 with active COVID-19.

This chain links TRBV7-9 with TRBJ2-3; TRBD1 matches 8 bases. Losses at the gene ends were 3 bases for V and 0 bases for J; bases not matched to a gene: 2. The CDR3 consists of 15 residues. Germline V gene lookup returns CDR1 SEHNR and CDR2 FQNEAQ (reference sequence). CDR3 region: CASSFQGASTDTQYF. In nucleotides, the CDR3 is TGTGCCAGCAGCTTTCAGGGGGCTAGCACAGATACGCAGTATTTT.

The rearrangement links TRBV5-1 to TRBJ1-4; 9 bases match TRBD1. The ends lost 4 bases at V and 8 bases at J; junction bases unmatched: 9. The CDR3 length is 15 residues. From germline, CDR1 is SGHRS and CDR2 YFSETQ. CDR3 coding DNA: TGCGCCAGCAGCGTAACCGGGACAGGGTGGGAAAAACTGTTTTTT. This sequence encodes CASSVTGTGWEKLFF.

The genes are TRBV18 and TRBJ1-1, with D unresolved. Germline CDR1 and CDR2: KGHSH and LQKENI. The V gene lost 2 bases and the J gene lost 4 bases, with 8 bases spanning the gap. The CDR3 is 13 amino acids. The chain's CDR3 is CASSPAVLTEAFF. CDR3 nucleotides: TGTGCCAGCTCACCAGCGGTACTCACTGAAGCTTTCTTT.

The chain links TRBV27 to TRBJ2-7, with 11 bases fitting TRBD1. V lost 2 bases to trimming and J lost 4 bases; unmatched junction nucleotides: 10. The CDR3 is 17 amino acids. The V gene's germline CDR1 is MNHEY and CDR2 SMNVEV (reference sequence). The CDR3, as DNA: TGTGCCAGCAGTTTAGAAGTGATAGGACAGGGGGCTTACGAGCAGTACTTC. Its translation is CASSLEVIGQGAYEQYF.

The J gene is TRBJ2-1, the V gene TRBV7-2, with 7 bases aligning to TRBD1. Germline trimming cut 4 bases from V and 5 bases from J; bases unmatched to any gene: 2. The CDR3 is 13 residues long. The V gene's germline CDR1 is SGHTA and CDR2 FQGNSA. The CDR3 DNA is TGTGCCAGCAGCTCGGACAGGAACAATGAGCAGTTCTTC. Its protein product is CASSSDRNNEQFF.

This clone was picked up one time. The chain uses TRBV18 and TRBJ2-4; tentatively, D is TRBD2 (6 bases). V lost 6 bases and J lost 0, with 21 bases in between. Germline V gives CDR1 KGHSH, CDR2 LQKENI. This CDR3 has 18 amino acids. The DNA for the CDR3 is TGTGCCAGCTCCCTAACTCTGATTGCGGAGGGAGCCAAAAACATTCAGTACTTC. It codes for CASSLTLIAEGAKNIQYF.

The rearrangement joins TRBV20-1 to TRBJ2-7; TRBD2 might be the D (6 bases). Germline CDR1 reads DFQATT; CDR2 reads SNEGSKA (reference sequence). The CDR3 extends over 11 amino acids. With 5 bases removed from V and 3 bases from J, the gap between germline ends came to 8 bases. DNA of the CDR3: TGCAGTGCTGGGACTTTCTACGAGCAGTACTTC. This codes for CSAGTFYEQYF.

This clone has more than one count but fewer than ten. The chain couples TRBV7-2 to TRBJ2-7; 11 bases line up with TRBD1. CDR1 is SGHTA, CDR2 FQGNSA, per germline. This CDR3 is 15 amino acids long. J was trimmed by 0 bases and V by 5 bases; bases with no gene match: 3. The CDR3 is CASSAGTGGSYEQYF. CDR3 nucleotide sequence: TGTGCCAGCAGCGCCGGGACAGGGGGCTCCTACGAGCAGTACTTC.

The chain joins TRBV9 to TRBJ2-3; TRBD2 aligns across 7 bases. Germline V lookup: CDR1 SGDLS, CDR2 YYNGEE. The CDR3 runs 14 residues. Trimming removed 4 bases from V and 0 bases from J; junction bases left unmatched: 2. CDR3 loop: CASSRLASTDTQYF. The CDR3 coding sequence is TGTGCCAGCAGCCGACTAGCAAGCACAGATACGCAGTATTTT.